This note documents a single TCR beta chain sequence. What this receptor recognizes is not known. Base qualities are not at hand, and no much larger clone is one base apart. Whole blood was collected in K2EDTA tubes by collaborating institutions according to the institutions' own protocols. Collaborator samples were shipped for TCRbeta analysis as frozen whole blood, isolated PBMCs, or DNA extracted from either sample type. This sample is part of a study of blood T cell repertoires in COVID-19 (dated by TCRdb to 2020 to 2022). Regarding the complete study: The collaborator samples originated in the United States, Italy and Spain and spanned the acute and convalescent phases of COVID-19. The material from the prospective study consisted of cDNA or gDNA derived from T cells, B-cell-depleted T cells, or PBMCs. Deeply sampled blood TCRbeta repertoires from subjects exposed to, actively infected with, or recovered from COVID-19 were included in the dataset. The repertoires were released in a freely available public database intended as a resource for research on the immune response to SARS-CoV-2. Samples came from the ongoing ImmuneRACE study (first 160 participants) plus 1,254 subjects from 6 global collaborators. Sample metadata almost always included a de-identified subject ID, COVID-19 status, age in years and sex. Where HLA class I and class II types were available, the types were taken from metadata supplied by the sample provider, not from assay-based typing.

TCRbeta CDR3 regions were amplified from genomic DNA using the immunoSEQ Assay, a bias-controlled multiplex PCR. In the authors' own workflow: The number of nucleated cells in each sample was estimated from the amplification of reference gene primers within the assay. To quantify the absolute abundance of each unique TCRbeta CDR3 rearrangement, sequence reads were collapsed and filtered. For each sample, productive Simpson clonality was calculated as the square root of Simpson's diversity index over productive rearrangements. TCRdb's version of the immuneACCESS table is confined to in-frame rearrangements and falls short of the full clone set. An unresolved V gene accounts for under half of the shortfall where checked; the remainder is of unknown origin. That table furnishes V, J and clone size, whereas the DNA furnished D and trimming. The sample records tens of thousands of clones, roughly four fifths of which are singletons. The ten largest clones add up to 9% to 15% of the sample.

General conclusions and limits of the study: The quantity of clinical and demographic metadata differed by source and by participant and was supplied without curation.

This TCR came from a human donor in a cohort sampled during active COVID-19. Specimen: peripheral blood.

The CDR3: CAWKSLGTAGLSSYNSPLHF. The bases read TGTGCCTGGAAGAGCCTGGGAACAGCGGGCCTCAGCTCCTATAATTCACCCCTCCACTTT. Recombination connected TRBV30 to TRBJ1-6, with no confidently assigned D gene. Including the terminal cysteine and phenylalanine, the CDR3 comprises 20 residues. Of all the DNA, just the CDR3 is kept, 60 bases in frame from base 1. CDR1 is given as GTSNPN and CDR2 as SVGIG, both from the germline V gene (reference sequence). The trim is 4 bases for V and 0 bases for J, with a gap of 25 bases between the germline ends.